Listed below are T cell receptor beta chains from one sample, sequenced in a study of T-cell reconstitution after alpha-beta-depleted transplantation in children. MiXCR, run by TCRdb on the PCR reads, gives a single entry per CDR3 protein. The repertoire consists of 700,000 or so distinct CDR3 sequences, with roughly 14% occurring once and the leading ten covering around 0.76%. The sample here was PBMCs, taken before TCRalphabeta/CD19-depleted stem cell transplant. The receptors were sampled from a girl aged 2 to 10 with congenital amegakaryocytic thrombocytopenia, due to receive a stem cell transplant. CDR3s include the opening cysteine and the closing phenylalanine or tryptophan. Fields, in order: clone size, D gene, V gene, J gene, CDR3 DNA, CDR3 protein. The D gene is left open where the match is weak. Clone size is not always given. Where it is, it says once, few, many or a class for expanded clones.

clone size: -
D gene: TRBD1
V gene: TRBV11-2
J gene: TRBJ1-5
CDR3 DNA: TGTGCCAGCAGCCCCACGACAGGGGAGAACCAGCCCCAGCATTTT
CDR3 protein: CASSPTTGENQPQHF

clone size: few
D gene: TRBD2
V gene: TRBV7-3
J gene: TRBJ2-1
CDR3 DNA: TGTGCCAGCAGCTTAGGCTTTCGGACTAGCGGGACGGACAATGAGCAGTTCTTC
CDR3 protein: CASSLGFRTSGTDNEQFF

clone size: many
D gene: -
V gene: TRBV11-1
J gene: TRBJ2-7
CDR3 DNA: TGTGCCAGCAGCTTAATGGCAGGGGACGACGAGCAGTACTTC
CDR3 protein: CASSLMAGDDEQYF

clone size: -
D gene: -
V gene: TRBV18
J gene: TRBJ1-1
CDR3 DNA: TGTGCCAGCTCACCAAGGGTTGCTCGAGAAGAAGCTTTCTTT
CDR3 protein: CASSPRVAREEAFF

clone size: -
D gene: -
V gene: TRBV5-1
J gene: TRBJ2-2
CDR3 DNA: TGCGCCATCAGCTTGGTGAACACCGGGGAGCTGTTTTTT
CDR3 protein: CAISLVNTGELFF

clone size: -
D gene: -
V gene: TRBV5-1
J gene: TRBJ2-1
CDR3 DNA: TGCGCCAGCAGCCCCCTCGTGGAGAATGAGCAGTTCTTC
CDR3 protein: CASSPLVENEQFF

clone size: many
D gene: TRBD1
V gene: TRBV20-1
J gene: TRBJ2-1
CDR3 DNA: TGCAGTGCTCCGGATGGGACAGGGGTTATGGATGAGCAGTTCTTC
CDR3 protein: CSAPDGTGVMDEQFF

clone size: -
D gene: TRBD1
V gene: TRBV5-6
J gene: TRBJ2-1
CDR3 DNA: TGTGCCAGCAGCTTGGTGCCGACAGGGCACAATGAGCAGTTCTTC
CDR3 protein: CASSLVPTGHNEQFF

clone size: few
D gene: TRBD1
V gene: TRBV2
J gene: TRBJ1-2
CDR3 DNA: TGTGCCAGCAGTGATCTCCGCCGGGACAGGGGGCGAGGCTATGGCTACACCTTC
CDR3 protein: CASSDLRRDRGRGYGYTF

clone size: -
D gene: -
V gene: TRBV9
J gene: TRBJ2-1
CDR3 DNA: TGTGCCAGCAGCGGCAGGGCGTCGGGGATCCGTACCTACAATGAGCAGTTCTTC
CDR3 protein: CASSGRASGIRTYNEQFF

clone size: few
D gene: TRBD2
V gene: TRBV20-1
J gene: TRBJ2-2
CDR3 DNA: TGCAGTGCTAGAGATAGCGGGAGGGGAACCGGGGAGCTGTTTTTT
CDR3 protein: CSARDSGRGTGELFF

clone size: many
D gene: -
V gene: TRBV12-5
J gene: TRBJ2-5
CDR3 DNA: TGTGCTAGTGGTTCCCCCTGGGAGACCCAGTACTTC
CDR3 protein: CASGSPWETQYF

clone size: few
D gene: -
V gene: TRBV20-1
J gene: TRBJ1-5
CDR3 DNA: TGCAGTGCTAGGGGCAGCTCGAATCAGCCCCAGCATTTT
CDR3 protein: CSARGSSNQPQHF

clone size: few
D gene: TRBD1
V gene: TRBV24-1
J gene: TRBJ2-2
CDR3 DNA: TGTGCCACCAGTGACGAGCCGGGACAGGGTGCGCCCGGGGAGCTGTTTTTT
CDR3 protein: CATSDEPGQGAPGELFF

clone size: many
D gene: TRBD1
V gene: TRBV4-1
J gene: TRBJ2-2
CDR3 DNA: TGCGCCAGCTGCGACAGGGGGTGGACCGGGGAGCTGTTTTTT
CDR3 protein: CASCDRGWTGELFF

clone size: few
D gene: -
V gene: TRBV5-1
J gene: TRBJ1-1
CDR3 DNA: TGCGCCAGCAGCCCGCTGCCAGGGATTGGGACTGAAGCTTTCTTT
CDR3 protein: CASSPLPGIGTEAFF

clone size: few
D gene: -
V gene: TRBV4-1
J gene: TRBJ2-2
CDR3 DNA: TGCGCCAGCAGCCAAGAGGGACGGGGGTGGACCACCGGGGAGCTGTTTTTT
CDR3 protein: CASSQEGRGWTTGELFF

clone size: -
D gene: -
V gene: TRBV20-1
J gene: TRBJ1-4
CDR3 DNA: TGCAGTGCCCAGAACCGAACTAATGAAAAACTGTTTTTT
CDR3 protein: CSAQNRTNEKLFF

clone size: many
D gene: -
V gene: TRBV6-5
J gene: TRBJ1-5
CDR3 DNA: TGTGCCAGCAGTTATCTTGGGGGAATCGAGCCCCAGCATTTT
CDR3 protein: CASSYLGGIEPQHF